These 12 T cell receptor beta chains share one sample of origin, sequenced in a study of T cells in Graves' hyperthyroidism and ophthalmopathy (dated by TCRdb to the late 2010s). The receptor library was made with multiplex PCR. The run used an Illumina HiSeq 2000. The TCR beta CDR3 regions were amplified from the RNA transcripts. The TCR CDR3 was subjected to a first round of RT-PCR using the HTBI primer set and the Qiagen OneStep RT-PCR kit. Starting from the raw public reads, TCRdb applied fastp trimming at Q25, assembled clones with MiXCR and retained in-frame beta chains. A single entry per CDR3 protein holds the most common genes and DNA from its merged rows. The sample yields about 270,000 distinct CDR3 sequences; less than 30% were counted once. The ten largest clones add up to around 30% of the sample. Sequenced material: blood. These receptors were collected from a middle-aged man with Graves' hyperthyroidism that later progressed to Graves' ophthalmopathy.

This clonotype was found many times. The chain has TRBV2 and TRBJ1-1; the D is unclear. The V end lost 8 bases, the J end lost 0 bases, and 10 bases lay between the germline ends. Germline V gene data show CDR1 as SNHLY and CDR2 as FYNNEI. CDR3 length: 13 amino acids. The CDR3 loop reads CASGGDMNTEAFF. DNA for the CDR3: TGTGCCAGCGGCGGAGATATGAACACTGAAGCTTTCTTT. The full variable domain, rest sourced from reference TRBV2 and TRBJ1-1, is EPEVTQTPSHQVTQMGQEVILRCVPISNHLYFYWYRQILGQKVEFLVSFYNNEISEKSEIFDDQFSVERPDGSNFTLKIRSTKLEDSAMYFCASGGDMNTEAFFGQGTRLTVV.

This clonotype came up many times. The chain employs TRBV12-3 or TRBV12-4 and TRBJ1-1, with D unclear. The V end was cut by 2 bases, the J end by 3 bases, with 7 bases between. The CDR3 sequence is 13 residues long. The chain's CDR3 is CASSLREDTEAFF. CDR3 sequence (DNA): TGTGCCAGCAGTTTAAGGGAGGACACTGAAGCTTTCTTT.

This clonotype was counted at least ten times. The CDR3, as DNA: TGCAGTGTCGGGAAATTGGCGACTTACGAGCAGTACTTC. This codes for CSVGKLATYEQYF. The V and J genes are TRBV20-1 and TRBJ2-7, with a possible D match to TRBD2 (5 bases). The CDR3 totals 13 residues. Trimming removed 7 bases at V and 4 bases at J, with 17 bases between. Germline V CDR1 and CDR2: DFQATT, SNEGSKA (reference sequence).

Many counts were recorded for this clonotype. The rearrangement joins TRBV20-1 to TRBJ1-1; 10 bases map to TRBD1. The V gene end was trimmed by 1 base and the J gene end by 1 base; junction bases not matched to a gene: 6. Per germline, CDR1 DFQATT and CDR2 SNEGSKA (reference sequence). The CDR3 consists of 16 residues. CDR3: CSARVDRGLPNTEAFF. Here the CDR3 DNA reads TGCAGTGCTAGAGTGGACAGGGGGTTGCCGAACACTGAAGCTTTCTTT.

The chain carries TRBV5-1 and TRBJ1-1; 8 nucleotides match TRBD1. There are 17 residues in the CDR3. Per the germline V gene, CDR1 is SGHRS and CDR2 is YFSETQ. The trim removed 4 bases at V and 4 bases at J, leaving 15 bases unmatched. CDR3 amino acids: CASSDRDRRPWGTEAFF. The CDR3 DNA is TGCGCCAGCAGCGATAGGGACAGGCGACCTTGGGGCACTGAAGCTTTCTTT.

This clonotype was seen ten or more times. V is TRBV20-1 and J is TRBJ2-7; 7 bases align to TRBD2. Germline values: CDR1 DFQATT, CDR2 SNEGSKA (reference sequence). The V segment lost 6 bases and the J segment 8 bases; nucleotides outside the gene matches: 16. CDR3 length: 14 amino acids. The CDR3 reads CSALSSLGGRQQYF. The CDR3 DNA is TGCAGTGCCCTATCGTCTCTCGGCGGGAGACAGCAGTACTTC.

CDR3 loop: CATSRQGRANTGELFF. In nucleotides, the CDR3 is TGTGCCACCAGCAGACAGGGACGCGCGAACACCGGGGAGCTGTTTTTT. This chain links TRBV15 with TRBJ2-2; D may match TRBD1 or TRBD2 (5 bases each). The V and J ends lost 2 bases and 0 bases respectively, with 10 bases between them. Germline V gives CDR1 LNHNV, CDR2 YYDKDF (reference sequence). The CDR3 runs 16 residues.

The table lists this clonotype with many counts. The chain is built from TRBV3-1 and TRBJ2-2; a weak D match, TRBD2 (5 bases). This CDR3 spans 11 amino acids. CDR1 is LGHDT, CDR2 YNNKEL, per germline (reference sequence). Deletions cut 6 bases from V and 7 bases from J, with 6 bases between. The CDR3 sequence is CASSRGGELFF. The CDR3 nucleotides read TGTGCCAGCAGTCGGGGCGGGGAGCTGTTTTTT.

In DNA form, the CDR3 reads TGTGCCAGCAGCGAGCTCCCGGCCATGGAGCCCCAGCATTTT. It encodes CASSELPAMEPQHF. V is TRBV6-1 and J is TRBJ1-5; D remains ambiguous. This CDR3 region has 14 residues. The V gene lost 6 bases and the J gene lost 8 bases, with 17 bases spanning the gap. Per the germline V gene, CDR1 is MNHNS and CDR2 is SASEGT.

This clonotype was observed at least ten times. V is TRBV2 and J is TRBJ1-1; 7 positions agree with TRBD1. The CDR3 covers 15 residues. V lost 8 bases, J lost 1 base, and 10 bases stayed unmatched. From germline, CDR1 is SNHLY and CDR2 FYNNEI. Written as DNA, the CDR3 is TGTGCCAGCTCTAGACAGGGAGATCAGAACACTGAAGCTTTCTTT. This encodes CASSRQGDQNTEAFF.

Ten or more counts support this clonotype. The chain couples TRBV30 to TRBJ1-1, with 8 bases matching TRBD1. CDR1 GTSNPN and CDR2 SVGIG come from the germline V gene (reference sequence). This CDR3 comprises 14 residues. With 3 bases clipped from V and 7 bases from J, the junction kept 10 bases outside the gene matches. DNA of the CDR3: TGTGCCTGGAGGCTGGCAGGGGGCCGACGTGAAGCTTTCTTT. This codes for CAWRLAGGRREAFF. The full variable domain, in which reference TRBV30 and TRBJ1-1 provide the parts outside the CDR3, is SQTIHQWPATLVQPVGSPLSLECTVEGTSNPNLYWYRQAAGRGLQLLFYSVGIGQISSEVPQNLSASRPQDRQFILSSKKLLLSDSGFYLCAWRLAGGRREAFFGQGTRLTVV.

Ten or more counts support this clonotype. A much larger clone lies a single base off, so this may be a read error. This CDR3 fails to terminate in the conserved phenylalanine or tryptophan, so it likely reflects a read error. The rearrangement joins TRBV25-1 to TRBJ1-2, with a weak D call TRBD1 (6 bases). CDR3 length: 13 residues. Trimming stripped 5 bases from V and 11 bases from J, with 18 bases between. Germline V gene lookup returns CDR1 MGHDK and CDR2 SYGVNS. The CDR3 reads CASSRSGAARYTS. The CDR3 DNA reads as TGTGCCAGCAGTAGGTCAGGGGCAGCGAGGTACACCTCC.